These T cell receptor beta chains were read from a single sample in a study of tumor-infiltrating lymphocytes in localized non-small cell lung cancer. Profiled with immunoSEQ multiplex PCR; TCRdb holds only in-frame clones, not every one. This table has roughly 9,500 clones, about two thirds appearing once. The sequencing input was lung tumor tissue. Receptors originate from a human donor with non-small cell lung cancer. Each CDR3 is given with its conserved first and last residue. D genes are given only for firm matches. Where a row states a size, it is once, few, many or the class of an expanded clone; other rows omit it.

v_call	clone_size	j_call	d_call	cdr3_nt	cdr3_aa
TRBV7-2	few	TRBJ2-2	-	TGTGCCAGCAGCTTAGCGGGGGAGGACACCGGGGAGCTGTTTTTT	CASSLAGEDTGELFF
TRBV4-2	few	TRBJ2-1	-	TGTGCCAGCAGCCAAGCGGAGAGGGCAACAAGCAATGAGCAGTTCTTC	CASSQAERATSNEQFF
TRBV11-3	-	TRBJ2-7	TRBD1	TGTGCCAGCAGCCCAGGACAGGGGAGAACCTACGAGCAGTACTTC	CASSPGQGRTYEQYF
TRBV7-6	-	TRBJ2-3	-	TGTGCCAGCAGCCGCGGGACATTCCAAAGCACAGATACGCAGTATTTT	CASSRGTFQSTDTQYF
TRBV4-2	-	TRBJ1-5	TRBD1	TGTGCCAGCAGCCAAGTCGGGGCTTGGGACAGAACTAGCAATCAGCCCCAGCATTTT	CASSQVGAWDRTSNQPQHF
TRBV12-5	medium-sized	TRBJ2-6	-	TGTGCTAGTGCCCAGGACTCTGGGGCCAACGTCCTGACTTTC	CASAQDSGANVLTF
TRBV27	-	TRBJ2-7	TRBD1	TGTGCCAGCAGAACAGGGGGAAACGAGCAGTACTTC	CASRTGGNEQYF
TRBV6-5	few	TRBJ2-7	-	TGTGCCAGCAGGAGAGATAATCTTCCCTCCTACGAGCAGTACTTC	CASRRDNLPSYEQYF
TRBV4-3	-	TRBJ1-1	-	TGCGCCAGCAGCCAAATCCCAACAGAGAACACTGAAGCTTTCTTT	CASSQIPTENTEAFF
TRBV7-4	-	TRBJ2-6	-	TGTGCCAGCAGCGGGTTATACAGCTCACAAAGTCAGGCCAACGTCCTGACTTTC	CASSGLYSSQSQANVLTF
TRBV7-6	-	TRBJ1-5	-	TGTGCCAGCAGCCGGGGGGCCTTTTCGCCCAATCAGCCCCAGCATTTT	CASSRGAFSPNQPQHF
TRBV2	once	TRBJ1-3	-	TGTGCCAGCAGTGAAGGTCTTTCCCCTGGCAGAGGAAACACCATATATTTT	CASSEGLSPGRGNTIYF
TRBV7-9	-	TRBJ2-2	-	TGTGCCAGCAGCTTAGTGACTTCGGGGGCCGGGGAGCTGTTTTTT	CASSLVTSGAGELFF
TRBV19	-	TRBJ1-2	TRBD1	TGTGCCAGTAGTATGGAGAAGGGGGCCTTTTATGGCTACACCTTC	CASSMEKGAFYGYTF
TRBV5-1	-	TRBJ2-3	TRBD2	TGCGCCAGCAGCTTGGGACTAGCGGGAGTTCGGGATACGCAGTATTTT	CASSLGLAGVRDTQYF
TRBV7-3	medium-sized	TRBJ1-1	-	TGTGCCAGCAGCTTGGGGCTTAGTGGGAACACTGAAGCTTTCTTT	CASSLGLSGNTEAFF
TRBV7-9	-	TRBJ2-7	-	TGTGCCAGCAGCCCGCGGGACCACTCCTACGAGCAGTACTTC	CASSPRDHSYEQYF
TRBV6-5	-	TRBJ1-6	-	TGTGCCAGCAGTTACGTGGGCCGGGGTTCACCCCTCCACTTT	CASSYVGRGSPLHF
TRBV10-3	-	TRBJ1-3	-	TGTGCCATCAATGAGGCTGGAAACACCATATATTTT	CAINEAGNTIYF
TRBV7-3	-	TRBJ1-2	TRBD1	TGTGCCAGCAGCCAGACAGGGGTAGGCGGCTACACCTTC	CASSQTGVGGYTF
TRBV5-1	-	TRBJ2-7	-	TGCGCCAGCAGCTTGGAGACTAGTTACGGCGAGCAGTACTTC	CASSLETSYGEQYF
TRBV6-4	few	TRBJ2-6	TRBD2	TGTGCCAGCAGTGAATCGTCGGGAGGGGGGAGAGGAGGGGCCAACGTCCTGACTTTC	CASSESSGGGRGGANVLTF
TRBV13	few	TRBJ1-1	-	TGTGCCAGCACCCGTGGGCGGGGAACGGGCCCTGAAGCTTTCTTT	CASTRGRGTGPEAFF
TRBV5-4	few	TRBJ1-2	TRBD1	TGTGCCAGCAGCTCCAGACAGGGAAATACTTACGGCTACACCTTC	CASSSRQGNTYGYTF
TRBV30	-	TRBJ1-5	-	TGTGCCTGGAGTGCCAGACAGGTGGGGCAGCCCCAGCATTTT	CAWSARQVGQPQHF
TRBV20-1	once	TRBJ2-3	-	TGCAGTGCTCCCTCGGGAGATACGCAGTATTTT	CSAPSGDTQYF
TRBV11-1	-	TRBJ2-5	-	TGTGCCAGCAGCTTTGGAGAGACCCAGTACTTC	CASSFGETQYF
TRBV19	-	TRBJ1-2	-	TGTGCCAGTATCACGACCGGGACTTCCAGCTATGGCTACACCTTC	CASITTGTSSYGYTF
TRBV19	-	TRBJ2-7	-	TGTGCCAGTAGTATGTACGGGGGGCCTTGGGAGCAGTACTTC	CASSMYGGPWEQYF
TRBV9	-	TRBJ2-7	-	TGTGCCAGCAGCCGTGACAGCTCCTACGAGCAGTACTTC	CASSRDSSYEQYF
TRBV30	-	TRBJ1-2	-	TGTGCCTGGAGTGTGCGTCGGGGTTATGGCTACACCTTC	CAWSVRRGYGYTF
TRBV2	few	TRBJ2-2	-	TGTGCCAGCAGAAGAGGCGGGGAGCTGTTTTTT	CASRRGGELFF
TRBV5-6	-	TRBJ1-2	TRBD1	TGTGCCAGCAGCTGGGAGGACAGGGGGACTAACTATGGCTACACCTTC	CASSWEDRGTNYGYTF
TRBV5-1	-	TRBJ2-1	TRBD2	TGCGCCAGCAGCTCGTTACTAGCGGGGTTCCGGAGCTCCTACAATGAGCAGTTCTTC	CASSSLLAGFRSSYNEQFF
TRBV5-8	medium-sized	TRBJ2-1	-	TGTGCCAGCAGCACGTTGGTTAGCTCCTACAATGAGCAGTTCTTC	CASSTLVSSYNEQFF
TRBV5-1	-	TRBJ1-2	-	TGCGCCAGCAGCTTGAAGGGGGACTATGGCTACACCTTC	CASSLKGDYGYTF
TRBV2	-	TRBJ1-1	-	TGTGCCAGGAGGGCGGGGGGAACTGAAGCTTTCTTT	CARRAGGTEAFF